This is a list of T cell receptor beta chains from one sample in a study of shared clonotypes between healthy human individuals. Clones were read by immunoSEQ multiplex PCR, and TCRdb kept only the in-frame ones, dropping some. The table has about 2 million clones, just under 95% seen once. Sequences were obtained from naive CD8+ T cells sorted from blood. The receptor source for this set is a man aged 18-30 years in good health. The CDR3 runs from the conserved cysteine through the conserved F or W. The D gene is left open where the match is weak. Clone size is shown for a subset of rows, as once, few, many or a class of expanded clone.

j_call: TRBJ1-2; cdr3_length: 15; clone_size: NA; d_call: NA; v_call: TRBV27; cdr3_aa: CASSLVGSSYYGYTF; cdr3_nt: TGTGCCAGCAGTTTAGTAGGCAGCAGTTACTATGGCTACACCTTC
j_call: TRBJ2-7; cdr3_length: 14; clone_size: once; d_call: NA; v_call: TRBV6-6; cdr3_aa: CASNDWGAVYEQYF; cdr3_nt: TGTGCCAGCAATGACTGGGGGGCGGTTTACGAGCAGTACTTC
j_call: TRBJ2-7; cdr3_length: 17; clone_size: once; d_call: NA; v_call: TRBV14; cdr3_aa: CASSQDPRGAPGHEQYF; cdr3_nt: TGTGCCAGCAGCCAAGACCCGAGGGGGGCCCCCGGCCACGAGCAGTACTTC
j_call: TRBJ1-1; cdr3_length: 15; clone_size: NA; d_call: TRBD1; v_call: TRBV7-6; cdr3_aa: CASSLSAGGTTEAFF; cdr3_nt: TGTGCCAGCAGCCTATCAGCAGGGGGGACCACTGAAGCTTTCTTT
j_call: TRBJ2-7; cdr3_length: 21; clone_size: NA; d_call: TRBD1; v_call: TRBV10-3; cdr3_aa: CAISESIGGNTAGGIPWEQYF; cdr3_nt: TGTGCCATCAGTGAGTCGATCGGCGGTAACACGGCAGGGGGCATCCCGTGGGAGCAGTACTTC
j_call: TRBJ1-2; cdr3_length: 14; clone_size: NA; d_call: NA; v_call: TRBV23-1; cdr3_aa: CASSPPPGRHGYTF; cdr3_nt: TGCGCCAGCAGTCCCCCCCCGGGGCGACATGGCTACACCTTC
j_call: TRBJ1-1; cdr3_length: 15; clone_size: NA; d_call: NA; v_call: TRBV4-1; cdr3_aa: CASSQESTVGTEAFF; cdr3_nt: TGCGCCAGCAGCCAAGAGTCTACGGTCGGGACTGAAGCTTTCTTT
j_call: TRBJ1-2; cdr3_length: 14; clone_size: NA; d_call: NA; v_call: TRBV7-9; cdr3_aa: CASSLQGEDYGYTF; cdr3_nt: TGTGCCAGCAGCTTACAGGGTGAGGACTATGGCTACACCTTC
j_call: TRBJ2-1; cdr3_length: 14; clone_size: NA; d_call: TRBD2; v_call: TRBV29-1; cdr3_aa: CSVDVSGSNNEQFF; cdr3_nt: TGCAGCGTTGATGTTAGCGGGAGTAACAATGAGCAGTTCTTC
j_call: TRBJ2-1; cdr3_length: 18; clone_size: once; d_call: TRBD2; v_call: TRBV9; cdr3_aa: CASSVEGLAGGPTDEQFF; cdr3_nt: TGTGCCAGCAGCGTGGAAGGACTAGCGGGAGGGCCGACAGATGAGCAGTTCTTC
j_call: TRBJ2-7; cdr3_length: 13; clone_size: NA; d_call: NA; v_call: TRBV13; cdr3_aa: CASSLGRSYEQYF; cdr3_nt: TGTGCCAGCAGCTTAGGCAGATCCTACGAGCAGTACTTC
j_call: TRBJ2-7; cdr3_length: 13; clone_size: NA; d_call: TRBD2; v_call: TRBV28; cdr3_aa: CASTLDRGVEQYF; cdr3_nt: TGTGCCAGCACCCTCGATCGGGGGGTCGAGCAGTACTTC
j_call: TRBJ2-7; cdr3_length: 14; clone_size: NA; d_call: NA; v_call: TRBV10-1; cdr3_aa: CASSESSGAHEQYF; cdr3_nt: TGCGCCAGCAGTGAGTCTAGCGGCGCCCACGAGCAGTACTTC
j_call: TRBJ2-7; cdr3_length: 13; clone_size: NA; d_call: NA; v_call: TRBV7-8; cdr3_aa: CASSFGRDYEQYF; cdr3_nt: TGTGCCAGCAGCTTCGGCAGGGACTACGAGCAGTACTTC
j_call: TRBJ2-7; cdr3_length: 12; clone_size: once; d_call: NA; v_call: TRBV5-1; cdr3_aa: CASSFGGGEQYF; cdr3_nt: TGCGCCAGCAGCTTTGGGGGCGGGGAGCAGTACTTC
j_call: TRBJ2-7; cdr3_length: 15; clone_size: NA; d_call: TRBD2; v_call: TRBV7-6; cdr3_aa: CASSLSLAGAYEQYF; cdr3_nt: TGTGCCAGCAGCTTATCCCTAGCGGGAGCCTACGAGCAGTACTTC
j_call: TRBJ2-3; cdr3_length: 17; clone_size: once; d_call: TRBD2; v_call: TRBV4-1; cdr3_aa: CASSQGLGLAGRDTQYF; cdr3_nt: TGCGCCAGCAGCCAAGGACTAGGACTAGCGGGGAGAGATACGCAGTATTTT
j_call: TRBJ2-3; cdr3_length: 16; clone_size: NA; d_call: NA; v_call: TRBV9; cdr3_aa: CASSVGGSPGTDTQYF; cdr3_nt: TGTGCCAGCAGCGTAGGAGGCAGCCCAGGCACAGATACGCAGTATTTT
j_call: TRBJ2-7; cdr3_length: 12; clone_size: NA; d_call: NA; v_call: TRBV5-6; cdr3_aa: CASSFPGNEQYF; cdr3_nt: TGTGCCAGCAGCTTCCCGGGAAACGAGCAGTACTTC
j_call: TRBJ2-1; cdr3_length: 13; clone_size: NA; d_call: NA; v_call: TRBV5-6; cdr3_aa: CASSFPDYNEQFF; cdr3_nt: TGTGCCAGCAGCTTCCCAGATTACAATGAGCAGTTCTTC
j_call: TRBJ2-3; cdr3_length: 15; clone_size: once; d_call: NA; v_call: TRBV7-9; cdr3_aa: CASSQRAGHTDTQYF; cdr3_nt: TGTGCCAGCAGCCAAAGAGCGGGACACACAGATACGCAGTATTTT
j_call: TRBJ2-2; cdr3_length: 12; clone_size: NA; d_call: NA; v_call: TRBV7-9; cdr3_aa: CASSDPIGELFF; cdr3_nt: TGTGCCAGCAGCGACCCAATCGGGGAGCTGTTTTTT
j_call: TRBJ2-3; cdr3_length: 12; clone_size: NA; d_call: NA; v_call: TRBV11-2; cdr3_aa: CASSTQEDTQYF; cdr3_nt: TGTGCCAGCAGCACCCAAGAGGATACGCAGTATTTT
j_call: TRBJ1-1; cdr3_length: 16; clone_size: NA; d_call: TRBD1; v_call: TRBV14; cdr3_aa: CASSQPGQTLNTEAFF; cdr3_nt: TGTGCCAGCAGCCAGCCGGGACAGACTTTGAACACTGAAGCTTTCTTT
j_call: TRBJ2-7; cdr3_length: 14; clone_size: NA; d_call: TRBD2; v_call: TRBV7-8; cdr3_aa: CASSLIGRYYEQYF; cdr3_nt: TGTGCCAGCAGCTTAATCGGGAGGTACTACGAGCAGTACTTC
j_call: TRBJ1-2; cdr3_length: 16; clone_size: NA; d_call: TRBD1; v_call: TRBV5-1; cdr3_aa: CASSLEDWDSNYGYTF; cdr3_nt: TGCGCCAGCAGCTTGGAGGACTGGGACAGTAACTATGGCTACACCTTC
j_call: TRBJ2-7; cdr3_length: 16; clone_size: NA; d_call: NA; v_call: TRBV5-1; cdr3_aa: CASSWTAGGLNYEQYF; cdr3_nt: TGCGCCAGCAGCTGGACCGCCGGAGGCTTGAACTACGAGCAGTACTTC
j_call: TRBJ2-7; cdr3_length: 13; clone_size: NA; d_call: NA; v_call: TRBV25-1; cdr3_aa: CASSEWGDYEQYF; cdr3_nt: TGTGCCAGCAGTGAATGGGGGGACTACGAGCAGTACTTC
j_call: TRBJ2-7; cdr3_length: 14; clone_size: NA; d_call: TRBD1; v_call: TRBV28; cdr3_aa: CASSSLQGAEEQYF; cdr3_nt: TGTGCCAGCAGTTCTCTGCAGGGGGCGGAGGAGCAGTACTTC
j_call: TRBJ2-7; cdr3_length: 16; clone_size: NA; d_call: TRBD2; v_call: TRBV4-1; cdr3_aa: CASSQEGGEGLYEQYF; cdr3_nt: TGCGCCAGCAGCCAAGAAGGTGGGGAGGGGCTCTACGAGCAGTACTTC
j_call: TRBJ2-7; cdr3_length: 16; clone_size: NA; d_call: TRBD2; v_call: TRBV4-1; cdr3_aa: CASSQVRAGEEYEQYF; cdr3_nt: TGCGCCAGCAGCCAAGTTCGAGCGGGAGAGGAGTACGAGCAGTACTTC
j_call: TRBJ2-5; cdr3_length: 13; clone_size: NA; d_call: NA; v_call: TRBV21-1; cdr3_aa: CASRLEGGETQYF; cdr3_nt: TGTGCCAGCAGGTTAGAGGGAGGGGAGACCCAGTACTTC
j_call: TRBJ1-1; cdr3_length: 14; clone_size: NA; d_call: TRBD1; v_call: TRBV5-6; cdr3_aa: CASRGGTDNTEAFF; cdr3_nt: TGTGCCTCGAGAGGGGGGACAGACAACACTGAAGCTTTCTTT
j_call: TRBJ1-6; cdr3_length: 13; clone_size: NA; d_call: NA; v_call: TRBV6-6; cdr3_aa: CASSPGNNSPLHF; cdr3_nt: TGTGCCAGCAGTCCTGGGAATAATTCACCCCTCCACTTT
j_call: TRBJ2-7; cdr3_length: 14; clone_size: NA; d_call: TRBD1; v_call: TRBV2; cdr3_aa: CASTPGQISYEQYF; cdr3_nt: TGTGCCAGCACTCCGGGACAGATCTCCTACGAGCAGTACTTC
j_call: TRBJ1-6; cdr3_length: 14; clone_size: NA; d_call: NA; v_call: TRBV27; cdr3_aa: CASSLSQGYSPLHF; cdr3_nt: TGTGCCAGCAGTTTAAGTCAGGGCTATTCACCCCTCCACTTT
j_call: TRBJ2-7; cdr3_length: 16; clone_size: NA; d_call: TRBD2; v_call: TRBV6-5; cdr3_aa: CASSYNFLAGGNEQYF; cdr3_nt: TGTGCCAGCAGTTACAACTTTCTAGCGGGAGGCAACGAGCAGTACTTC
j_call: TRBJ2-1; cdr3_length: 15; clone_size: NA; d_call: TRBD1; v_call: TRBV6-5; cdr3_aa: CASSSSGTGFYEQFF; cdr3_nt: TGTGCCAGCAGTTCCTCCGGGACAGGGTTCTATGAGCAGTTCTTC
j_call: TRBJ2-7; cdr3_length: 17; clone_size: NA; d_call: TRBD2; v_call: TRBV4-2; cdr3_aa: CASSQEFRTSGSHEQYF; cdr3_nt: TGTGCCAGCAGCCAAGAGTTCAGGACTAGCGGGAGTCACGAGCAGTACTTC
j_call: TRBJ2-5; cdr3_length: 14; clone_size: NA; d_call: NA; v_call: TRBV28; cdr3_aa: CASSPLGEQETQYF; cdr3_nt: TGTGCCAGCAGTCCGCTGGGCGAACAAGAGACCCAGTACTTC
j_call: TRBJ2-3; cdr3_length: 15; clone_size: NA; d_call: NA; v_call: TRBV6-6; cdr3_aa: CASNQEWGSTDTQYF; cdr3_nt: TGTGCCAGCAACCAAGAATGGGGGAGCACAGATACGCAGTATTTT
j_call: TRBJ2-7; cdr3_length: 14; clone_size: NA; d_call: NA; v_call: TRBV6-1; cdr3_aa: CASRPDVSSYEQYF; cdr3_nt: TGTGCCAGCAGGCCGGACGTTTCCTCCTACGAGCAGTACTTC
j_call: TRBJ2-2; cdr3_length: 13; clone_size: once; d_call: NA; v_call: TRBV7-9; cdr3_aa: CASSSAGIGELFF; cdr3_nt: TGTGCCAGCAGCTCAGCCGGGATTGGGGAGCTGTTTTTT
j_call: TRBJ2-3; cdr3_length: 14; clone_size: NA; d_call: NA; v_call: TRBV7-9; cdr3_aa: CATPLRQSTDTQYF; cdr3_nt: TGTGCCACCCCTCTACGACAAAGCACAGATACGCAGTATTTT
j_call: TRBJ1-2; cdr3_length: 12; clone_size: NA; d_call: TRBD1; v_call: TRBV28; cdr3_aa: CASSGTDYGYTF; cdr3_nt: TGTGCCAGCAGCGGGACAGACTATGGCTACACCTTC
j_call: TRBJ2-1; cdr3_length: 14; clone_size: NA; d_call: NA; v_call: TRBV6-5; cdr3_aa: CASSYSPGVNEQFF; cdr3_nt: TGTGCCAGCAGTTACTCCCCTGGGGTTAATGAGCAGTTCTTC
j_call: TRBJ1-2; cdr3_length: 16; clone_size: NA; d_call: NA; v_call: TRBV19; cdr3_aa: CASSQDLYPSISGYTF; cdr3_nt: TGTGCCAGTAGCCAGGATCTTTATCCATCTATCTCCGGCTACACCTTC
j_call: TRBJ1-5; cdr3_length: 15; clone_size: once; d_call: NA; v_call: TRBV12-2; cdr3_aa: CASRLVPNRNQPQHF; cdr3_nt: TGTGCAAGTCGCTTAGTCCCCAATAGAAATCAGCCCCAGCATTTT